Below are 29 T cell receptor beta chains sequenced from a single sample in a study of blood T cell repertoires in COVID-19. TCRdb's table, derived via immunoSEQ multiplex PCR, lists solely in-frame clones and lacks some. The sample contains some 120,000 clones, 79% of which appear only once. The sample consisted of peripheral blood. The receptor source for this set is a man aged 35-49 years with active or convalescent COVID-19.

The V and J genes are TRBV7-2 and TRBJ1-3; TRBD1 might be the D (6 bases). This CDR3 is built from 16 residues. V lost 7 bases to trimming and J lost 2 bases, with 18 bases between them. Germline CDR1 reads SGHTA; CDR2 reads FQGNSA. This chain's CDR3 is CASTQLPDRAGNTIYF. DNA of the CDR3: TGTGCCAGCACCCAACTACCGGACAGAGCTGGAAACACCATATATTTT.

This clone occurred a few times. CDR3 sequence (DNA): TGTGCCAGTAGTATATCCGCGACAGGGGAAAAGACACCCCTCCACTTT. Translating gives CASSISATGEKTPLHF. V gene TRBV19 combines with J gene TRBJ1-6; 8 bases map to TRBD1. This CDR3 has 16 residues. From germline, CDR1 is LNHDA and CDR2 SQIVND (reference sequence). V shed 2 bases and J 11 bases; nucleotides not matched to a gene: 11.

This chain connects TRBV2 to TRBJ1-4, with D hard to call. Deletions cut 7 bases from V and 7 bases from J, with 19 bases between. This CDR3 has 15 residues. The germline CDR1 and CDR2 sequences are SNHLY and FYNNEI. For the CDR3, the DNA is TGTGCCAGCACCGAAGGCCGGGGAATGGGTGAAAAACTGTTTTTT. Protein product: CASTEGRGMGEKLFF.

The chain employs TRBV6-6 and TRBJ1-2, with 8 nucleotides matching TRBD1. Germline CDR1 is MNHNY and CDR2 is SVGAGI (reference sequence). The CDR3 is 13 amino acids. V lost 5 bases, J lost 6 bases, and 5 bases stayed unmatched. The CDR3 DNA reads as TGTGCCAGCAGTCAGACAGGGGCTCATGGCTACACCTTC. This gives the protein CASSQTGAHGYTF.

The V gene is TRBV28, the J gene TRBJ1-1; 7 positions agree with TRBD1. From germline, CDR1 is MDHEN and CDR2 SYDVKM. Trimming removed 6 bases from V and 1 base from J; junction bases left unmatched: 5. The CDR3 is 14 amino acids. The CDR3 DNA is TGTGCCAGCAGCCCAAGGACAGGGAACACTGAAGCTTTCTTT. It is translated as CASSPRTGNTEAFF. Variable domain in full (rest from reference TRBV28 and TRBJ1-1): DVKVTQSSRYLVKRTGEKVFLECVQDMDHENMFWYRQDPGLGLRLIYFSYDVKMKEKGDIPEGYSVSREKKERFSLILESASTNQTSMYLCASSPRTGNTEAFFGQGTRLTVV.

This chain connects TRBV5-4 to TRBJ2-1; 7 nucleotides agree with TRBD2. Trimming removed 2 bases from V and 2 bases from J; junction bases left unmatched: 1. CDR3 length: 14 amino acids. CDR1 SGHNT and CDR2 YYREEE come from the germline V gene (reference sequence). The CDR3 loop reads CASSLAGTYNEQFF. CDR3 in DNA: TGTGCCAGCAGCTTAGCGGGGACCTACAATGAGCAGTTCTTC.

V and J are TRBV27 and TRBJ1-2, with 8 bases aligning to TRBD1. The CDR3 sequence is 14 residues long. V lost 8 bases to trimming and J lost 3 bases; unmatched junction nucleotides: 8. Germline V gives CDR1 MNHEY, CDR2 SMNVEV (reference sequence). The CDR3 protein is CASASGQEDYGYTF. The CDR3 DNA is TGTGCCAGCGCCTCGGGACAGGAAGACTATGGCTACACCTTC.

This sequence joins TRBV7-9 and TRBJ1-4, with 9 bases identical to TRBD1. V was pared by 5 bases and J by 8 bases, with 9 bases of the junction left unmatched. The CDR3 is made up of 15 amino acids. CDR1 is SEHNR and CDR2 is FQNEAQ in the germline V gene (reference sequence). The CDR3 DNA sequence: TGTGCCAGCAGCCCCTCCGTCACAGGGGGCGAAAAACTGTTTTTT. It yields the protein CASSPSVTGGEKLFF. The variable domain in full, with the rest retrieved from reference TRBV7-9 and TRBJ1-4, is DTGVSQNPRHKITKRGQNVTFRCDPISEHNRLYWYRQTLGQGPEFLTYFQNEAQLEKSRLLSDRFSAERPKGSFSTLEIQRTEQGDSAMYLCASSPSVTGGEKLFFGSGTQLSVL.

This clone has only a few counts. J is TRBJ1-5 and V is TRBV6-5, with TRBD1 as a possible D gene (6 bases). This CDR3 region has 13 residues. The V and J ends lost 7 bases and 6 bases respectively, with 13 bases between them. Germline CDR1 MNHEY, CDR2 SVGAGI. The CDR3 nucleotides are TGTGCCAGCACCAGGGGTACAGGTCAGCCCCAGCATTTT. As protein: CASTRGTGQPQHF.

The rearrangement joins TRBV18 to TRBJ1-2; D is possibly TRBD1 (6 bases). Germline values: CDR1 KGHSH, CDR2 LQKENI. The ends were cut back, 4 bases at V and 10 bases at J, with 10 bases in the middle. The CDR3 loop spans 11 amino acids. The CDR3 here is CASSLTGDYTF. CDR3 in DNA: TGTGCCAGCTCACTGACAGGCGACTACACCTTC.

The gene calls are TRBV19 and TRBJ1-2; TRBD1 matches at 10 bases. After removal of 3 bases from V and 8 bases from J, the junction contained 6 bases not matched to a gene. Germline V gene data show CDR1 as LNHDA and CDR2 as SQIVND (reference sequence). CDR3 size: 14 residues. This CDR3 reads CASSMPDRGQGYTF. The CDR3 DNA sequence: TGTGCCAGTAGTATGCCCGACAGGGGGCAAGGCTACACCTTC.

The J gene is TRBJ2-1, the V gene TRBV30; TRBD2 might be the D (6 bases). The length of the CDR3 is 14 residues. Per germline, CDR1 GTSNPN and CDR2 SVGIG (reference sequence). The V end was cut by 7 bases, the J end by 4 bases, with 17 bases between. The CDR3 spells CAFFGTQVYNEQFF. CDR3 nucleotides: TGTGCCTTTTTCGGGACTCAGGTATACAATGAGCAGTTCTTC.

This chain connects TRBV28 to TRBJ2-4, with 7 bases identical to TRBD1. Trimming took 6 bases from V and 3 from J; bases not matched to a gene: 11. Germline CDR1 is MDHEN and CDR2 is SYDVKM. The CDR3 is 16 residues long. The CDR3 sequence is CASRAQGVIDKNIQYF. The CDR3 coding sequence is TGTGCCAGCAGGGCCCAGGGGGTAATCGACAAAAACATTCAGTACTTC.

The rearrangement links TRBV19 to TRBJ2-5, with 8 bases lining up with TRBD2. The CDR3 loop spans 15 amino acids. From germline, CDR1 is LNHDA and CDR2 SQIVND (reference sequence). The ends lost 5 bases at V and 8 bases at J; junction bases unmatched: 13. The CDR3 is CASSPAGGGAVTQYF. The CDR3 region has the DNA TGTGCCAGTAGTCCCGCCGGGGGGGGCGCGGTAACCCAGTACTTC.

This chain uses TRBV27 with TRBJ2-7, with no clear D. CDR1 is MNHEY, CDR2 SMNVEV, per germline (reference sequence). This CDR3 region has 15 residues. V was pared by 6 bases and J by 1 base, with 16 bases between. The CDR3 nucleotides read TGTGCCAGCAGGCTTTCGGGTTCCCCATCCTACGAGCAGTACTTC. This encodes CASRLSGSPSYEQYF.

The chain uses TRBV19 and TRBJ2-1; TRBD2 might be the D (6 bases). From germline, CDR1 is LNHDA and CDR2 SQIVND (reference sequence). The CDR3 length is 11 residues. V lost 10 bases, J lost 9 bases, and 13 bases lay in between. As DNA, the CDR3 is TGTGCCACCATTGGGGGGACTGAGCAGTTCTTC. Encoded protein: CATIGGTEQFF.

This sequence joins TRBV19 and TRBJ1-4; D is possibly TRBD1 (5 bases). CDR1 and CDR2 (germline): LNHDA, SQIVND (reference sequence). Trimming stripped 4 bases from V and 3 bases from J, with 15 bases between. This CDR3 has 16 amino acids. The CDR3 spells CASSSLAGRANEKLFF. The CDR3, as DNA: TGTGCCAGTAGTAGTTTGGCGGGGCGGGCTAATGAAAAACTGTTTTTT.

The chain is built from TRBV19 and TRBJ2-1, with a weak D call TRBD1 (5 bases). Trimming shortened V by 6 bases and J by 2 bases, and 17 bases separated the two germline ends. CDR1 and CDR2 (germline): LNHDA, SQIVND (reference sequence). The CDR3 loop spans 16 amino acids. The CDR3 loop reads CASSDTTGTPYNEQFF. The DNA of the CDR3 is TGTGCCAGTAGCGACACTACAGGTACCCCCTACAATGAGCAGTTCTTC.

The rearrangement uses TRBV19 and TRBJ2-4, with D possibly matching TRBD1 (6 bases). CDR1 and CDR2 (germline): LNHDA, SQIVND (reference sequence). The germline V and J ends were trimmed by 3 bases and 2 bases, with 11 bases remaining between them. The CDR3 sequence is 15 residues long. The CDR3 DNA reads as TGTGCCAGTAGTATTAAGAGGGGGTCCAAAAACATTCAGTACTTC. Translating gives CASSIKRGSKNIQYF.

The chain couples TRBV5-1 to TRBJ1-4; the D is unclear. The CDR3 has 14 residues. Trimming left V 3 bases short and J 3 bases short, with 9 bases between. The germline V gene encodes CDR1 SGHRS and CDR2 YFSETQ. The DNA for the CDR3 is TGCGCCAGCAGCTGGACTGATTCTAATGAAAAACTGTTTTTT. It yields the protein CASSWTDSNEKLFF.

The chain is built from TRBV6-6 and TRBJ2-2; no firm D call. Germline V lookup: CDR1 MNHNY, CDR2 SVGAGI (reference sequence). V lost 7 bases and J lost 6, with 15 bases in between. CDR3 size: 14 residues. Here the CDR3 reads CASMVTVRSGELFF. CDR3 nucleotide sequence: TGTGCCAGCATGGTTACAGTACGTTCCGGGGAGCTGTTTTTT.

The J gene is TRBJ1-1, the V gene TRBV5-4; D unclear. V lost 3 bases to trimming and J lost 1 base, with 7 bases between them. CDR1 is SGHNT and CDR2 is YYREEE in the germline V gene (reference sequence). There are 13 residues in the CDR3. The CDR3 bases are TGTGCCAGCAGCTCTCAGAAGAACACTGAAGCTTTCTTT. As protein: CASSSQKNTEAFF.

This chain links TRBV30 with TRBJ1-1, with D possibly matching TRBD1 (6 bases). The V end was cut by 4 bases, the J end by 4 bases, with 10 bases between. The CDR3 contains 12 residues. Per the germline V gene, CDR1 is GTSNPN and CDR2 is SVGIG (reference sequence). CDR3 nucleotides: TGTGCCTGGACCAGGGGAAGCACTGAAGCTTTCTTT. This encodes CAWTRGSTEAFF.

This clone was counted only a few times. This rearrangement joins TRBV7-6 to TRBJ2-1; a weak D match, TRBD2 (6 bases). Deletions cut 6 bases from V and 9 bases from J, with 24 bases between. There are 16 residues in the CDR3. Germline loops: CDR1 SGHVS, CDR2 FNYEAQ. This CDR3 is CASSSLRDFGSGEQFF. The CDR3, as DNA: TGTGCCAGCAGTTCCCTCAGGGACTTCGGATCGGGTGAGCAGTTCTTC.

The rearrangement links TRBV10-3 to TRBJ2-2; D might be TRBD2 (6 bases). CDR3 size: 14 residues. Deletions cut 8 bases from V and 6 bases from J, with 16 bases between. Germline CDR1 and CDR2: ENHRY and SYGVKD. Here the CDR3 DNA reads TGTGCCATCGTCGCGGGGCCCTCGTCCGGGGAGCTGTTTTTT. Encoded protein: CAIVAGPSSGELFF.

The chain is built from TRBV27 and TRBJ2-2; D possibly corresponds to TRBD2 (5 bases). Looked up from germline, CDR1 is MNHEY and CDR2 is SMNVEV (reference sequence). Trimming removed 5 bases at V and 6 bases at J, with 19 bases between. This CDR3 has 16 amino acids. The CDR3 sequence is CASSRLWERLSGELFF. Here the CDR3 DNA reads TGTGCCAGCAGTCGCCTTTGGGAGAGGCTGTCCGGGGAGCTGTTTTTT.

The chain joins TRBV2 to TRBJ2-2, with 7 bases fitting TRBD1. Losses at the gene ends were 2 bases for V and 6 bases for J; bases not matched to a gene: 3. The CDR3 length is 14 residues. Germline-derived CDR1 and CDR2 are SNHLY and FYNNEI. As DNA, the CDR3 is TGTGCCAGCAGTGAAACAGGGGTCTCCGGGGAGCTGTTTTTT. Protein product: CASSETGVSGELFF.

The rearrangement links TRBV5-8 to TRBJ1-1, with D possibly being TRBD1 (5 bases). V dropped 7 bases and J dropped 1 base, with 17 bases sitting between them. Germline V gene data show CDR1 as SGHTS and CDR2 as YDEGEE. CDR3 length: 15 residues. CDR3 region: CASALRTKGNTEAFF. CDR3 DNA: TGTGCCAGCGCCCTGCGGACAAAGGGGAACACTGAAGCTTTCTTT.

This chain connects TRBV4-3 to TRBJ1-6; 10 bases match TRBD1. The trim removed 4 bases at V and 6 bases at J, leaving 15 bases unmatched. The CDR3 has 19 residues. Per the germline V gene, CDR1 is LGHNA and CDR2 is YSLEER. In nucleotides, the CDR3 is TGCGCCAGCAGCCCTTACGGAGGTGGCAGGGACAGGGGTAATTCACCCCTCCACTTT. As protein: CASSPYGGGRDRGNSPLHF.